This T cell receptor beta chain comes out of a study of blood T cells in healthy people across ages. The CDR3 sequence is 14 residues long. CDR1 and CDR2 (germline): DFQATT, SNEGSKA (reference sequence). A second roughly 6 to 12 cycle PCR used barcoded and J-beta primers. TCRdb redid the calling of the 5' RACE reads with MiXCR, one entry per CDR3 protein. Among more than 700,000 distinct CDR3 sequences listed, about 53% were seen once. The source is an elderly man in good health. This chain joins TRBV20-1 and TRBJ2-4; D not certain. Judging by the DNA end, TRBJ2-7 fits better; the J call may be wrong. The sample comprised blood. The CDR3 nucleotides are TGCAGTGCTAGAGATTCGGCAGAAAACTACGAGCAGTACTTC. This sequence encodes CSARDSAENYEQYF.